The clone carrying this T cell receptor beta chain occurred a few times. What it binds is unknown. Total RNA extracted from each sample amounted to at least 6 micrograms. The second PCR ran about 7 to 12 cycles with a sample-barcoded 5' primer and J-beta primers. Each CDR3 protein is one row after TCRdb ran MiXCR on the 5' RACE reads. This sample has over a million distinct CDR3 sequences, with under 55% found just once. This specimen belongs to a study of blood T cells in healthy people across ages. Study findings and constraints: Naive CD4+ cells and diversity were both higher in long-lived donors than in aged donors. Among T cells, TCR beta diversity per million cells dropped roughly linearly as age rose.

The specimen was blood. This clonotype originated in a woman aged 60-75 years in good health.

The CDR3 region is CSAEGDSHEQYF. The CDR3 coding sequence is TGCAGTGCGGAGGGGGACAGTCACGAGCAGTACTTC. The genes are TRBV20-1 and TRBJ2-7; TRBD1 might be the D (7 bases). CDR1 and CDR2 (germline): DFQATT, SNEGSKA (reference sequence). V shed 6 bases and J shed 5 bases, with 14 bases lying between them. This CDR3 comprises 12 residues.